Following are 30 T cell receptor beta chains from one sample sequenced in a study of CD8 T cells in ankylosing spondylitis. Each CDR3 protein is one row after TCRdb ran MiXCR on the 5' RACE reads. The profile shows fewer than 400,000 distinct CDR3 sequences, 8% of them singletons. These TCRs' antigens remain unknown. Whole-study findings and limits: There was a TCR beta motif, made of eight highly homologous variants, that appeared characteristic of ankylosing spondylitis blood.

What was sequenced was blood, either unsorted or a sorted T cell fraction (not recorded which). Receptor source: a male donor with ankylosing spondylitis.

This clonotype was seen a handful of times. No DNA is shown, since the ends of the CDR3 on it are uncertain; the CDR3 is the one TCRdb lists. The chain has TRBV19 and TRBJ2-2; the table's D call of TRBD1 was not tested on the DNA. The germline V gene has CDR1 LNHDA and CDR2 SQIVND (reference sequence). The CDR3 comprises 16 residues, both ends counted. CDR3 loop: CASTMGGSATGELFFF.

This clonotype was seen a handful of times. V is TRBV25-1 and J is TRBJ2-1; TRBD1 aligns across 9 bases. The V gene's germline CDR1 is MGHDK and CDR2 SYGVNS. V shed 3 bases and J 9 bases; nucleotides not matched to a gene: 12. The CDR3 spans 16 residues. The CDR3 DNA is TGTGCCAGCAGTGAGATGGGCAGGGGACAGGGCGGTGAGCAGTTCTTC. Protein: CASSEMGRGQGGEQFF. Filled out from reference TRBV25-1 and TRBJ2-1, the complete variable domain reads EADIYQTPRYLVIGTGKKITLECSQTMGHDKMYWYQQDPGMELHLIHYSYGVNSTEKGDLSSESTVSRIRTEHFPLTLESARPSHTSQYLCASSEMGRGQGGEQFFGPGTRLTVL.

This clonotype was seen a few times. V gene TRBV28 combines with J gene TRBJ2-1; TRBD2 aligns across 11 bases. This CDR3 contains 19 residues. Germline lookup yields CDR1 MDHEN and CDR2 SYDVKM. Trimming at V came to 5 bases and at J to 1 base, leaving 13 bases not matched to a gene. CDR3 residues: CASSPLAGGKDGSYNEQFF. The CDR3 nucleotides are TGTGCCAGCAGTCCATTAGCGGGAGGGAAAGATGGGTCCTACAATGAGCAGTTCTTC.

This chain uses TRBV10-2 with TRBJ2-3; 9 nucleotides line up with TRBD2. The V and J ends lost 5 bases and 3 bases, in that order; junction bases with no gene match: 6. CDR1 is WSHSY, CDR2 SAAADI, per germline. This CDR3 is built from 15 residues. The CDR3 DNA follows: TGCGCCAGCAGTTCTAGCGGGATCGGGACAGATACGCAGTATTTT. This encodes CASSSSGIGTDTQYF.

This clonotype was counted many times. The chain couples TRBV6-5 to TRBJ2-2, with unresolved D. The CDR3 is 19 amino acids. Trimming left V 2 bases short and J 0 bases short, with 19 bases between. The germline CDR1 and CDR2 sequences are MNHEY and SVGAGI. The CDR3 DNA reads TGTGCCAGCAGTTACCCTAAAGACCCCGGAGACCCGAACACCGGGGAGCTGTTTTTT. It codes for CASSYPKDPGDPNTGELFF.

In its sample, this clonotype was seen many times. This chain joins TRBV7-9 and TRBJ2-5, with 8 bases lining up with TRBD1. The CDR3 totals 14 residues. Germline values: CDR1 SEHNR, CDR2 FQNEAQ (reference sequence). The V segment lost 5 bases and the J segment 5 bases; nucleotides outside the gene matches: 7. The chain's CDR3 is CASSPGQGIETQYF. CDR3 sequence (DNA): TGTGCCAGCAGCCCCGGACAGGGCATCGAGACCCAGTACTTC.

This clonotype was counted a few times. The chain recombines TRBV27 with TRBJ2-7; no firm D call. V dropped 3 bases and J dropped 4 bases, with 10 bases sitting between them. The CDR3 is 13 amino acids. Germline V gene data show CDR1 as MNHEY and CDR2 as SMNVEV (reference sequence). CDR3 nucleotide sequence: TGTGCCAGCAGTTTTACAGTCGCGTACGAGCAGTACTTC. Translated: CASSFTVAYEQYF.

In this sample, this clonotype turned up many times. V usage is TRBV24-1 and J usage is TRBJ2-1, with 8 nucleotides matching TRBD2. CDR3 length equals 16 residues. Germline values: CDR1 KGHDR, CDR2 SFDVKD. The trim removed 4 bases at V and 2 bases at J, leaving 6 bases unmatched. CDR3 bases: TGTGCCACCAGTGACATGAGCGGGGGCGCCTACAATGAGCAGTTCTTC. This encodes CATSDMSGGAYNEQFF.

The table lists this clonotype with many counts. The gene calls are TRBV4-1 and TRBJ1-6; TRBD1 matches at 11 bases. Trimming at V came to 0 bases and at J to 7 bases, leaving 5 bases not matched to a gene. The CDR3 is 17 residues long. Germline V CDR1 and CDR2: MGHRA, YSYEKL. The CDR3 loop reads CASSQDPGTGGNSPLHF. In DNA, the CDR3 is TGCGCCAGCAGCCAAGACCCCGGGACAGGGGGAAATTCACCCCTCCACTTT.

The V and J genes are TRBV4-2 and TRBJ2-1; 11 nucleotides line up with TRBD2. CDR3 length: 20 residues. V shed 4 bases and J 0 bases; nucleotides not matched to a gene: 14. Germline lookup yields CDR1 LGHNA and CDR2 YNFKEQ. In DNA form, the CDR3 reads TGTGCCAGCAGCCGAAGGCCCGGGATAGCGGGAGGGCGCTCCTACAATGAGCAGTTCTTC. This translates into CASSRRPGIAGGRSYNEQFF.

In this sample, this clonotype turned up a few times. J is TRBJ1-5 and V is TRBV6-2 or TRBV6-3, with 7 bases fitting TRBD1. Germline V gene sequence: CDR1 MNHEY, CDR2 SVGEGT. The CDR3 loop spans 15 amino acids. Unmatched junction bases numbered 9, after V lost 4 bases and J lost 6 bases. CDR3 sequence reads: CASSFAGGAAQPQHF. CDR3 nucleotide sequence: TGTGCCAGCAGTTTTGCAGGGGGAGCGGCTCAGCCCCAGCATTTT.

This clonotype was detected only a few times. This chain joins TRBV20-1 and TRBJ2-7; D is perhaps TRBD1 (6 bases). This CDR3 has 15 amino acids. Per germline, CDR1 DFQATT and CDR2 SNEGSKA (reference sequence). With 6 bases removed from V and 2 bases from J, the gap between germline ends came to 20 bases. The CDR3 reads CSAFLVMDRTYEQYF. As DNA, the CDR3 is TGCAGTGCCTTCCTTGTTATGGACAGAACCTACGAGCAGTACTTC.

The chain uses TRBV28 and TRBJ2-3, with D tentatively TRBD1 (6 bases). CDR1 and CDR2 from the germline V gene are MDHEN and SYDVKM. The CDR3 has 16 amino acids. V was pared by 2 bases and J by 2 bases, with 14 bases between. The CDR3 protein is CASSLTFDRITDTQYF. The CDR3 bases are TGTGCCAGCAGTTTAACATTCGACAGGATCACAGATACGCAGTATTTT.

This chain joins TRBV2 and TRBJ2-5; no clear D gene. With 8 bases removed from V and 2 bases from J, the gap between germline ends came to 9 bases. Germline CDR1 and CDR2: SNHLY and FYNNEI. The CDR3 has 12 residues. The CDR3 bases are TGTGCCAGCCCGGCGCAACAAGAGACCCAGTACTTC. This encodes CASPAQQETQYF.

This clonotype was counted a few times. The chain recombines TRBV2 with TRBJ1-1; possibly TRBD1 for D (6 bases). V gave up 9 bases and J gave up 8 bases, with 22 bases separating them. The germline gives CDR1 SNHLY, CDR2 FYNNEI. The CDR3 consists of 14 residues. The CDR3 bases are TGTGCCAGTAATATACAGGGAAGGCCTTCCGAAGCTTTCTTT. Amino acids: CASNIQGRPSEAFF.

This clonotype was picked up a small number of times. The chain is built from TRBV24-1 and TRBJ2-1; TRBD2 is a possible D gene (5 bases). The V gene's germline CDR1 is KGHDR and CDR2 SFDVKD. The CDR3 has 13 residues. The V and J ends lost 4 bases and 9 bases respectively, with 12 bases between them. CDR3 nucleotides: TGTGCCACCAGTGAGTCGGGGTATCGTGAGCAGTTCTTC. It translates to CATSESGYREQFF.

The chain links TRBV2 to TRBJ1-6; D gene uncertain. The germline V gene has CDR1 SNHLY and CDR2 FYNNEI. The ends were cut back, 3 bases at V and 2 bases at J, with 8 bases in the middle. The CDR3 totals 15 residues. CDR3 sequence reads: CASSDSPTYNSPLHF. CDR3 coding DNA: TGTGCCAGCAGTGATTCGCCAACCTATAATTCACCCCTCCACTTT. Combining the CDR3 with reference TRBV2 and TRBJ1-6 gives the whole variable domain EPEVTQTPSHQVTQMGQEVILRCVPISNHLYFYWYRQILGQKVEFLVSFYNNEISEKSEIFDDQFSVERPDGSNFTLKIRSTKLEDSAMYFCASSDSPTYNSPLHFGNGTRLTVT.

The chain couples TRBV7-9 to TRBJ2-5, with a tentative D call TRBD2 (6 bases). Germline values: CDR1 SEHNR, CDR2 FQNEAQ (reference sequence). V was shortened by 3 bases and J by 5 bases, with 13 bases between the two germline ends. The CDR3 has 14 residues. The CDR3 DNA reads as TGTGCCAGCAGCTTCACTCTTGGGGGGGAGACCCAGTACTTC. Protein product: CASSFTLGGETQYF. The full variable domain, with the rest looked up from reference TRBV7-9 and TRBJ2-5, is DTGVSQNPRHKITKRGQNVTFRCDPISEHNRLYWYRQTLGQGPEFLTYFQNEAQLEKSRLLSDRFSAERPKGSFSTLEIQRTEQGDSAMYLCASSFTLGGETQYFGPGTRLLVL.

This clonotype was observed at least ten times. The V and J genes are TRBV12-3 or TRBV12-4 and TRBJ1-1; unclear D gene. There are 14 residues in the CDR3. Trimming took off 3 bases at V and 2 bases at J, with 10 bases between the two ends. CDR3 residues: CASSFEVGNTEAFF. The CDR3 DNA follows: TGTGCCAGCAGTTTCGAGGTGGGAAACACTGAAGCTTTCTTT.

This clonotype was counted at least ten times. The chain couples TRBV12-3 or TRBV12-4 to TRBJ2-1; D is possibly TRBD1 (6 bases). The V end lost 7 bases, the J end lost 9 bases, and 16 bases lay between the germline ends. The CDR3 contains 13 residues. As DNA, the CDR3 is TGTGCCAGCACCTCGACCAGGGGCTCTGAGCAGTTCTTC. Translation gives CASTSTRGSEQFF.

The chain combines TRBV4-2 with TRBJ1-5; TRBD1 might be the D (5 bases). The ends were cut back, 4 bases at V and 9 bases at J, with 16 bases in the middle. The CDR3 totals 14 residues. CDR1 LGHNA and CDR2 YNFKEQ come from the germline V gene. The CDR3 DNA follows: TGTGCCAGCAGCCTCGAGGGGACCACCGGGCCCCAGCATTTT. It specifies CASSLEGTTGPQHF.

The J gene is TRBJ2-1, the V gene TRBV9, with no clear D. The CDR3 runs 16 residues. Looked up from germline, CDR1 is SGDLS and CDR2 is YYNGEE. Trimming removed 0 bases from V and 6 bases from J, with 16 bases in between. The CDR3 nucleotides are TGTGCCAGCAGCGTAGCGGGCAGGCCTCTGGGCAATGAGCAGTTCTTC. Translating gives CASSVAGRPLGNEQFF.

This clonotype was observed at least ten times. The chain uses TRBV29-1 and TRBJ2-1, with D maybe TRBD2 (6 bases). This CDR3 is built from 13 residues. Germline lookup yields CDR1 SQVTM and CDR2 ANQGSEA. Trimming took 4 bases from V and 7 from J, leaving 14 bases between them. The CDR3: CSVVSYGGNEQFF. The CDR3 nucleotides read TGCAGCGTTGTGTCTTATGGGGGGAATGAGCAGTTCTTC.

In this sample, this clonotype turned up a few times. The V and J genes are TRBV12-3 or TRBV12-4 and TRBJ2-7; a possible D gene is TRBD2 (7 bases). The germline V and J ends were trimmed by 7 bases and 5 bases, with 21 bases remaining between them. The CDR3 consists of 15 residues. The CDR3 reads CASMGGGRAPDEQYF. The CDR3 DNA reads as TGTGCCAGCATGGGGGGGGGCAGGGCCCCTGACGAGCAGTACTTC.

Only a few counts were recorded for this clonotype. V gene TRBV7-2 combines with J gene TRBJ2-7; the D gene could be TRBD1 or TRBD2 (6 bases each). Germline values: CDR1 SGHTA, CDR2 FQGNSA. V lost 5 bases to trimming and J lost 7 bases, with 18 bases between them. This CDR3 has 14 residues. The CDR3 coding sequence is TGTGCCAGCAGCCTTGGGGGGACATTGGTGGAGCAGTACTTC. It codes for CASSLGGTLVEQYF.

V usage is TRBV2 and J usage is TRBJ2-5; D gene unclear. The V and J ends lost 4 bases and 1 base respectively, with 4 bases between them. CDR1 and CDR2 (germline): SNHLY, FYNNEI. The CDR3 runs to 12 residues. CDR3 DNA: TGTGCCAGCAGTGTCAGCCAAGAGACCCAGTACTTC. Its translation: CASSVSQETQYF. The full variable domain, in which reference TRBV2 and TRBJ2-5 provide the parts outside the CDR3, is EPEVTQTPSHQVTQMGQEVILRCVPISNHLYFYWYRQILGQKVEFLVSFYNNEISEKSEIFDDQFSVERPDGSNFTLKIRSTKLEDSAMYFCASSVSQETQYFGPGTRLLVL.

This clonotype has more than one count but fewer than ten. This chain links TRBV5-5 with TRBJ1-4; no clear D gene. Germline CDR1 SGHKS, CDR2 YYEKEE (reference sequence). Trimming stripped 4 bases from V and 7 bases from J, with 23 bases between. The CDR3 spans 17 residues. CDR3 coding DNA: TGTGCCAGCAGCCCCCCCATAGCCCAGGCCGCGGGTGAAAAACTGTTTTTT. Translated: CASSPPIAQAAGEKLFF.

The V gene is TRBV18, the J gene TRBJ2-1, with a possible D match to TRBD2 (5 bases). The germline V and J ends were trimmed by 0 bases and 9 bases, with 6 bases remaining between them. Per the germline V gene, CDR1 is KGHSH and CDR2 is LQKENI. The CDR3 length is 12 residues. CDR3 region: CASSPPSGEQFF. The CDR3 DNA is TGTGCCAGCTCACCACCGAGCGGTGAGCAGTTCTTC.

This CDR3 reads CASSSSGTANTEAFF. The CDR3 DNA reads TGTGCCAGCAGTTCGTCCGGGACAGCAAACACTGAAGCTTTCTTT. This sequence joins TRBV28 and TRBJ1-1, with 7 bases identical to TRBD1. The CDR3 loop spans 15 amino acids. Looked up from germline, CDR1 is MDHEN and CDR2 is SYDVKM. J was trimmed by 2 bases and V by 4 bases; bases with no gene match: 7. The full variable domain, rest sourced from reference TRBV28 and TRBJ1-1, is DVKVTQSSRYLVKRTGEKVFLECVQDMDHENMFWYRQDPGLGLRLIYFSYDVKMKEKGDIPEGYSVSREKKERFSLILESASTNQTSMYLCASSSSGTANTEAFFGQGTRLTVV.

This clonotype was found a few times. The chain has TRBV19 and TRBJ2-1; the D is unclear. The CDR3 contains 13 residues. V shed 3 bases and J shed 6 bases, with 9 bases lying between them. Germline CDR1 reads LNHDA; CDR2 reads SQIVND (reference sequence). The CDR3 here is CASSIGQPNEQFF. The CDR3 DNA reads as TGTGCCAGTAGTATCGGGCAGCCCAATGAGCAGTTCTTC. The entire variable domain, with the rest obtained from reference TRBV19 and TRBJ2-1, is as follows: DGGITQSPKYLFRKEGQNVTLSCEQNLNHDAMYWYRQDPGQGLRLIYYSQIVNDFQKGDIAEGYSVSREKKESFPLTVTSAQKNPTAFYLCASSIGQPNEQFFGPGTRLTVL.